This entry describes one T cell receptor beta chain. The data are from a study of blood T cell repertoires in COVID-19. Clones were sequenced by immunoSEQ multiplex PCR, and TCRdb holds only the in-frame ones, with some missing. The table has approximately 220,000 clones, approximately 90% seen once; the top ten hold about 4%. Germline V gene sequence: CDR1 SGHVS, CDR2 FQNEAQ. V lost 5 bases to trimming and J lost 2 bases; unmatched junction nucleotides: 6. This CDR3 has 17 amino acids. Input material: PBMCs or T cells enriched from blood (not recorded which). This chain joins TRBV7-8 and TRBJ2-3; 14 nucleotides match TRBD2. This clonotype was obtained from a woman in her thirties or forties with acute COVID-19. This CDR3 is CASSPRTSGGHTDTQYF. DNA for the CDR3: TGTGCCAGCAGCCCGAGGACTAGCGGGGGGCACACAGATACGCAGTATTTT.